These 22 T cell receptor beta chains were sequenced from one sample in a study of CD8+CD57+ T cells in acquired aplastic anemia. Selection for sequencing was limited to patients who had shown CD8+CD57+ cell expansion by flow cytometry. Genomic DNA provided the template from which TCR beta VDJ and CDR3 profiles were obtained. TCRdb reanalysed the reads using MiXCR and keeps one entry per CDR3 protein. The sample yields hundreds of thousands of distinct CDR3 sequences, about a third seen once. The sample comprised sorted CD4+, CD8+, or CD8+CD57+ T cells (not recorded which) from PBMCs. The source is a human donor with aplastic anemia.

This clonotype was seen just once. The chain joins TRBV10-3 to TRBJ2-5; 7 nucleotides agree with TRBD2. The J segment lost 4 bases and the V segment lost 2 bases, leaving 10 bases of the junction unmatched. CDR3 length: 16 residues. The V gene's germline CDR1 is ENHRY and CDR2 SYGVKD. The CDR3 bases are TGTGCCATCAGTGAGGGCGGGGGTTCTCTGTCAGAGACCCAGTACTTC. Amino acid sequence: CAISEGGGSLSETQYF.

Details on this clonotype: The germline gene is not matched at one end of the junction; a read error may be the cause. The chain links TRBV20-1 to TRBJ2-3; 8 nucleotides match TRBD2. The CDR3 extends over 16 amino acids. Germline-derived CDR1 and CDR2 are DFQATT and SNEGSKA (reference sequence). The CDR3 sequence is CSAPRGIAGGSDTRYF. The CDR3 DNA follows: TGCAGTGCTCCACGTGGTATCGCGGGGGGATCAGATACGCGGTATTTT.

The rearrangement joins TRBV12-3 or TRBV12-4 to TRBJ2-7; 10 bases are a match to TRBD1. The CDR3 sequence is 16 residues long. The trim removed 3 bases at V and 2 bases at J, leaving 7 bases unmatched. CDR3 in amino acids: CASSFTPGQGPYEQYF. For the CDR3, the DNA is TGTGCCAGCAGTTTTACCCCGGGACAGGGGCCCTACGAGCAGTACTTC.

This clonotype has only a few counts. The chain uses TRBV6-2 or TRBV6-3 and TRBJ1-2; D is ambiguous. CDR1 is MNHEY, CDR2 SVGEGT, per germline. This CDR3 contains 14 residues. V was pared by 2 bases and J by 1 base, with 8 bases between. The CDR3 spells CASSYTTSNYGYTF. CDR3 bases: TGTGCCAGCAGTTACACGACAAGTAACTATGGCTACACCTTC.

The V gene is TRBV5-1, the J gene TRBJ2-7, with D perhaps assigned TRBD1 or TRBD2 (5 bases each). Trimming stripped 4 bases from V and 2 bases from J, with 13 bases between. The CDR3 loop spans 14 amino acids. Germline assignment: CDR1 SGHRS and CDR2 YFSETQ. CDR3: CASSDRDRAYEQYF. The DNA for the CDR3 is TGCGCCAGCAGCGACCGGGACCGCGCCTACGAGCAGTACTTC.

The rearrangement uses TRBV5-6 and TRBJ2-1; the match to TRBD1 covers 8 bases. Germline V gives CDR1 SGHDT, CDR2 YYEEEE. CDR3 length: 16 residues. V lost 2 bases and J lost 8; bases outside the gene matches: 12. The CDR3 here is CASSLVGQGAMHEQFF. The CDR3 nucleotides read TGTGCCAGCAGCTTAGTGGGGCAGGGGGCTATGCATGAGCAGTTCTTC.

This clonotype was detected many times. This chain joins TRBV7-9 and TRBJ1-1; D is ambiguous. This CDR3 is 14 amino acids long. Germline CDR1 SEHNR, CDR2 FQNEAQ (reference sequence). V lost 2 bases and J 8 bases, leaving 15 bases between the germline ends. The DNA of the CDR3 is TGTGCCAGCAGCTTATCTGCCGGGCCCACCGAAGCTTTCTTT. As protein: CASSLSAGPTEAFF.

This clonotype has at least ten counts. This chain connects TRBV2 to TRBJ1-2; D is ambiguous. Germline CDR1 reads SNHLY; CDR2 reads FYNNEI. The CDR3 consists of 15 residues. Deletions cut 6 bases from V and 0 bases from J, with 14 bases between. The CDR3, as DNA: TGTGCCAGCAGAGCCCCAAGAGAAGCTAACTATGGCTACACCTTC. Translation: CASRAPREANYGYTF.

This chain links TRBV5-6 with TRBJ1-6; D ambiguous. V lost 6 bases to trimming and J lost 6 bases, with 7 bases between them. The germline V gene has CDR1 SGHDT and CDR2 YYEEEE. The CDR3 totals 12 residues. The CDR3 reads CASTVFNSPLHF. The CDR3 DNA follows: TGTGCCAGCACCGTATTTAATTCACCCCTCCACTTT.

Comments on this clonotype: The missing conserved phenylalanine or tryptophan at the end of this CDR3 makes a read error likely. It is unclear where the CDR3 begins or ends on the DNA, so no DNA is shown, and the CDR3 is as TCRdb lists it. This sequence joins TRBV2 and TRBJ1-2. The CDR3 has 8 amino acids, counting both end residues. Per the germline V gene, CDR1 is SNHLY and CDR2 is FYNNEI. The CDR3 is CASSKRTS.

This clonotype was seen repeatedly, ten times or more. This chain links TRBV19 with TRBJ1-2; a possible D gene is TRBD1 (5 bases). CDR3 size: 15 residues. The V gene's germline CDR1 is LNHDA and CDR2 SQIVND (reference sequence). The germline V and J ends were trimmed by 5 bases and 0 bases, with 13 bases remaining between them. The CDR3 nucleotides read TGTGCCAGTAGTGATTTATCGGGGGCTAACTATGGCTACACCTTC. Translated, it gives CASSDLSGANYGYTF. The whole variable domain, remainder taken from reference TRBV19 and TRBJ1-2, is DGGITQSPKYLFRKEGQNVTLSCEQNLNHDAMYWYRQDPGQGLRLIYYSQIVNDFQKGDIAEGYSVSREKKESFPLTVTSAQKNPTAFYLCASSDLSGANYGYTFGSGTRLTVV.

This clonotype was seen a handful of times. The genes are TRBV3-1 and TRBJ2-3, with no clear D. The CDR3 runs to 13 residues. V was pared by 0 bases and J by 7 bases, with 8 bases between. Germline CDR1 is LGHDT and CDR2 is YNNKEL (reference sequence). This chain's CDR3 is CASSQEGPNTQYF. Here the CDR3 DNA reads TGTGCCAGCAGCCAAGAAGGACCGAATACGCAGTATTTT.

This clonotype has more than one count but fewer than ten. The chain is built from TRBV11-3 and TRBJ1-6; tentatively, D is TRBD1 (5 bases). The CDR3 consists of 15 residues. V dropped 3 bases and J dropped 2 bases, with 8 bases sitting between them. Per germline, CDR1 SGHNT and CDR2 YENEEA. The CDR3 reads CASSFDSAYNSPLHF. CDR3 DNA: TGTGCCAGCAGCTTTGACAGTGCCTATAATTCACCCCTCCACTTT.

This clonotype occurred many times. The genes are TRBV15 and TRBJ2-1; D uncertain. Germline CDR1 LNHNV, CDR2 YYDKDF (reference sequence). Deletions cut 0 bases from V and 5 bases from J, with 14 bases between. This CDR3 spans 16 amino acids. CDR3 region: CATSRESGRLNNEQFF. The CDR3, as DNA: TGTGCCACCAGCAGAGAGTCCGGACGGCTCAACAATGAGCAGTTCTTC.

This clonotype was detected ten times or more. This chain connects TRBV10-3 to TRBJ2-7; D uncertain. From germline, CDR1 is ENHRY and CDR2 SYGVKD. This CDR3 is 12 amino acids long. V was cut by 5 bases and J by 6 bases, with 11 bases left in between. The CDR3 reads CAISLGSSEQYF. CDR3 DNA: TGTGCCATCAGTTTAGGGTCGAGCGAGCAGTACTTC.

A word on this clonotype: This may come from a read error, since a much larger clone is one base off. The CDR3 loop is CGAIGSGASGYTF. CDR3 bases: TGCGGTGCTATCGGGTCAGGAGCATCTGGCTACACCTTC. The gene calls are TRBV20-1 and TRBJ1-2; D unclear. The CDR3 consists of 13 residues. The germline V gene encodes CDR1 DFQATT and CDR2 SNEGSKA (reference sequence).

The rearrangement links TRBV25-1 to TRBJ2-7; TRBD2 matches at 14 bases. From germline, CDR1 is MGHDK and CDR2 SYGVNS. The CDR3 has 20 residues. Trimming cost V 5 bases and J 2 bases; bases outside gene matches: 17. CDR3 loop: CASSYLMPGTSGGRTYEQYF. The CDR3 region has the DNA TGTGCCAGCAGTTACCTCATGCCCGGGACTAGCGGGGGCCGTACCTACGAGCAGTACTTC.

The rearrangement uses TRBV19 and TRBJ1-1, with TRBD1 as a possible D gene (6 bases). This CDR3 spans 15 amino acids. Trimming left V 6 bases short and J 1 base short, with 15 bases between. Germline V gene lookup returns CDR1 LNHDA and CDR2 SQIVND (reference sequence). CDR3 sequence (DNA): TGTGCCAGTAGCCTACAGGGAAACACGAACACTGAAGCTTTCTTT. Its translation is CASSLQGNTNTEAFF.

This clonotype was picked up a small number of times. The CDR3 bases are TGTGCCAGCAGCGTAGAAGGGACGGATAACACTGAAGCTTTCTTT. The encoded protein is CASSVEGTDNTEAFF. The rearrangement uses TRBV9 and TRBJ1-1, with D perhaps TRBD1 (5 bases). V lost 0 bases and J 2 bases, leaving 11 bases between the germline ends. Germline V lookup: CDR1 SGDLS, CDR2 YYNGEE. CDR3 size: 15 residues.

As to this clonotype: A single base separates this from a much larger clone, so it may be a read error. V gene TRBV19 combines with J gene TRBJ2-7; a possible D gene is TRBD2 (6 bases). Germline CDR1 is LNHDA and CDR2 is SQIVND (reference sequence). The CDR3 is made up of 13 amino acids. The V and J ends lost 1 base and 4 bases respectively, with 8 bases between them. CDR3 region: CASSIVREYEQYF. CDR3 sequence (DNA): TGTGCCAGTAGTATAGTACGGGAGTACGAGCAGTACTTC.

Worth noting for this clonotype: This may be a read error, as it is one base from a much larger clone. The J gene is TRBJ1-2, the V gene TRBV2; 9 bases are a match to TRBD1. V shed 6 bases and J 2 bases; nucleotides not matched to a gene: 7. CDR3 length: 15 amino acids. CDR1 SNHLY and CDR2 FYNNEI come from the germline V gene. CDR3: CASSLGQGLNYGYTF. The CDR3 DNA is TGTGCCAGCAGCCTCGGACAGGGGTTAAACTATGGCTACACCTTC.

The table lists this clonotype with a few counts. The chain joins TRBV6-2 or TRBV6-3 to TRBJ2-7, with 7 bases fitting TRBD1. CDR3 length equals 14 residues. Trimming took 6 bases from V and 9 from J; bases not matched to a gene: 14. Per germline, CDR1 MNHEY and CDR2 SVGEGT. The CDR3 is CASRLPGQTYRQYF. The CDR3, as DNA: TGTGCCAGCAGATTACCGGGACAGACGTACCGGCAGTACTTC.